This TCR beta chain was captured by sequencing in a study of identical twins. General observations from the study: Beta out-of-frame twin sharing showed a weaker excess. Fewer insertions characterized abundant cord blood beta clonotypes, whereas memory repertoires showed none.

In this sample, this clonotype turned up many times. Its specificity is unknown. Germline V gives CDR1 MRHNA, CDR2 SNTAGT. The V end lost 3 bases, the J end lost 3 bases, and 15 bases lay between the germline ends. The length of the CDR3 is 16 residues. TCRdb recomputed calls from the 5' RACE reads with MiXCR, one row per CDR3 protein. The data hold fewer than 650,000 distinct CDR3 sequences, with roughly 7.2% observed a single time. All donors were healthy Caucasians. Another study also made use of these data, one on yellow fever vaccine responses in identical twins.

This TCR came from a woman younger than 35 in good health. The genes are TRBV6-4 and TRBJ2-1; D possibly corresponds to TRBD1 (6 bases). The sample was PBMCs. The CDR3 loop is CASSEKGDAVYNEQFF. DNA of the CDR3: TGTGCCAGCAGTGAAAAGGGGGACGCGGTCTACAATGAGCAGTTCTTC.